The T cell receptor beta chain under discussion was sequenced for a study of CD8+CD57+ T cells in acquired aplastic anemia. This clonotype showed up many times. The patients chosen for sequencing had shown expansion of CD8+CD57+ cells (detected by flow cytometry). Sampling of blood occurred while the patients had still received no therapy. Genomic DNA constituted the template upon which TCR beta VDJ and CDR3 profiling was performed. One entry per CDR3 protein, called by TCRdb with MiXCR from the reads. The top ten clones hold more than 55% of a sample with 75,000 to 100,000 distinct CDR3 sequences, 55% to 70% of them seen once. V was clipped by 4 bases and J by 3 bases; unmatched bases: 8. CDR3 length: 14 amino acids. Germline V gene sequence: CDR1 DFQATT, CDR2 SNEGSKA (reference sequence).

This TCR was sampled from a human donor with aplastic anemia. Material: sorted CD4+, CD8+, or CD8+CD57+ T cells (not recorded which) from PBMCs. The genes are TRBV20-1 and TRBJ2-7; 8 bases match TRBD2. CDR3 DNA: TGCAGTGCTAAGGGACTAGTTGGGGGCTACGAGCAGTACTTC. Translating gives CSAKGLVGGYEQYF.